A single sample is the source of the 23 T cell receptor beta chains below, sequenced in a study of blood T cell repertoires in COVID-19. The repertoire was sequenced with immunoSEQ multiplex PCR; TCRdb's copy has only in-frame clones and lacks some. The sample lists about 230,000 clones, 65% to 90% occurring once. Sequenced: peripheral blood. The receptors shown here come from a woman between 35 and 50 years old who had recovered from COVID-19.

This clone was picked up one time. The rearrangement links TRBV7-2 to TRBJ1-3; D remains ambiguous. The CDR3 covers 15 residues. Germline V gene lookup returns CDR1 SGHTA and CDR2 FQGNSA. V was pared by 2 bases and J by 2 bases, with 10 bases between. CDR3 bases: TGTGCCAGCAGCTTATACTCGGGAGCTGGAAACACCATATATTTT. Amino acids: CASSLYSGAGNTIYF.

This clone appeared a few times. The chain has TRBV6-6 and TRBJ1-4; tentatively, D is TRBD1 (5 bases). The CDR3 is made up of 16 amino acids. V dropped 6 bases and J dropped 3 bases, with 17 bases sitting between them. Germline-derived CDR1 and CDR2 are MNHNY and SVGAGI (reference sequence). CDR3 coding DNA: TGTGCCAGCAGATCCTCCCGAGGGGAGGCTAATGAAAAACTGTTTTTT. Its translation: CASRSSRGEANEKLFF.

The CDR3 bases are TGTGCCAGCAGTCTCAGGTTGGAAAAACTGTTTTTT. Translated, it gives CASSLRLEKLFF. V gene TRBV28 combines with J gene TRBJ1-4; D not resolved. CDR1 is MDHEN and CDR2 is SYDVKM in the germline V gene. The CDR3 spans 12 residues. V lost 5 bases and J 8 bases, leaving 9 bases between the germline ends. Variable domain in full (rest from reference TRBV28 and TRBJ1-4): DVKVTQSSRYLVKRTGEKVFLECVQDMDHENMFWYRQDPGLGLRLIYFSYDVKMKEKGDIPEGYSVSREKKERFSLILESASTNQTSMYLCASSLRLEKLFFGSGTQLSVL.

The chain uses TRBV6-5 and TRBJ2-3; TRBD1 aligns across 7 bases. Trimming removed 10 bases from V and 6 bases from J; junction bases left unmatched: 16. Germline V gives CDR1 MNHEY, CDR2 SVGAGI. CDR3 length equals 15 residues. The CDR3 region is CATHFGRQGFDTQYF. CDR3 DNA: TGTGCCACCCACTTCGGTCGACAGGGTTTTGATACGCAGTATTTT.

The chain uses TRBV19 and TRBJ1-1; D remains unclear. Germline CDR1 and CDR2: LNHDA and SQIVND (reference sequence). The CDR3 is 16 amino acids. V shed 3 bases and J shed 0 bases, with 14 bases lying between them. The DNA for the CDR3 is TGTGCCAGTAGTATGAGCAGGTTAGGCCTGAACACTGAAGCTTTCTTT. Its translation: CASSMSRLGLNTEAFF.

The gene calls are TRBV10-3 and TRBJ2-3, with TRBD2 matching over 10 bases. V gave up 2 bases and J gave up 4 bases; unmatched junction bases: 3. This CDR3 contains 15 residues. Per germline, CDR1 ENHRY and CDR2 SYGVKD. CDR3 DNA: TGTGCCATCAGTGAGCTGGGGACTAGCGCAGATACGCAGTATTTT. The encoded protein is CAISELGTSADTQYF.

This clone occurred once. The chain employs TRBV7-9 and TRBJ1-4; D ambiguous. Per germline, CDR1 SEHNR and CDR2 FQNEAQ (reference sequence). V was cut by 11 bases and J by 4 bases, with 8 bases left in between. The CDR3 loop spans 11 amino acids. CDR3 DNA sequence: TGTGCCTTTTATATTAATGAAAAACTGTTTTTT. Amino acids: CAFYINEKLFF.

The rearrangement uses TRBV11-3 and TRBJ2-3; 15 bases line up with TRBD2. V shed 4 bases, J shed 2 bases, and the junction held 10 bases outside the gene matches. Germline values: CDR1 SGHNT, CDR2 YENEEA. The CDR3 totals 19 residues. CDR3 residues: CASSSPGLAGGLNTDTQYF. The CDR3 bases are TGTGCCAGCAGCTCTCCGGGACTAGCGGGGGGACTAAACACAGATACGCAGTATTTT.

The chain links TRBV6-1 to TRBJ2-5; D might be TRBD1 (6 bases). In germline, CDR1 is MNHNS, CDR2 SASEGT. This CDR3 is 14 amino acids long. V was clipped by 0 bases and J by 2 bases, with 7 bases between them. CDR3 nucleotide sequence: TGTGCCAGCAGTGAAGCCGGACAGCAAGAGACCCAGTACTTC. It is translated as CASSEAGQQETQYF.

The chain recombines TRBV12-3 or TRBV12-4 with TRBJ2-5, with D tentatively TRBD2 (6 bases). The V gene lost 4 bases and the J gene lost 7 bases, with 13 bases spanning the gap. This CDR3 has 13 residues. The CDR3 spells CASSYLRGGTQYF. The CDR3 nucleotides read TGTGCCAGCAGTTATCTACGGGGAGGGACCCAGTACTTC.

V usage is TRBV10-3 and J usage is TRBJ2-7, with a possible D match to TRBD2 (6 bases). The germline CDR1 and CDR2 sequences are ENHRY and SYGVKD. The length of the CDR3 is 15 residues. Trimming took off 1 base at V and 1 base at J, with 11 bases between the two ends. This chain's CDR3 is CAISEFGGSSYEQYF. The DNA for the CDR3 is TGTGCCATCAGTGAGTTCGGGGGATCATCCTACGAGCAGTACTTC.

The chain employs TRBV28 and TRBJ1-5, with 8 bases identical to TRBD1. Losses at the gene ends were 6 bases for V and 6 bases for J; bases not matched to a gene: 16. Germline V CDR1 and CDR2: MDHEN, SYDVKM. The CDR3 is made up of 17 amino acids. The CDR3, as DNA: TGTGCCAGCAGGCCCCGAGACAGGGGATTTATGCCTCAGCCCCAGCATTTT. It specifies CASRPRDRGFMPQPQHF.

The chain employs TRBV12-3 or TRBV12-4 and TRBJ1-2, with D possibly being TRBD1 (5 bases). The CDR3 sequence is 13 residues long. V lost 4 bases and J 5 bases, leaving 11 bases between the germline ends. The CDR3 spells CASSSRQPYGYTF. In DNA, the CDR3 is TGTGCCAGCAGTTCGCGACAGCCTTATGGCTACACCTTC.

A few counts support this clone. V is TRBV5-5 and J is TRBJ1-6, with D possibly TRBD1 on 5 matching bases. CDR3 size: 18 residues. Germline loops: CDR1 SGHKS, CDR2 YYEKEE (reference sequence). V shed 4 bases and J shed 8 bases, with 25 bases lying between them. The CDR3 nucleotides are TGTGCCAGCAGCAATACACGGACAATCCCGGCTCGGGATTCACCCCTCCACTTT. This codes for CASSNTRTIPARDSPLHF. Drawing the rest from reference TRBV5-5 and TRBJ1-6, the complete variable domain is DAGVTQSPTHLIKTRGQQVTLRCSPISGHKSVSWYQQVLGQGPQFIFQYYEKEERGRGNFPDRFSARQFPNYSSELNVNALLLGDSALYLCASSNTRTIPARDSPLHFGNGTRLTVT.

The chain is built from TRBV7-8 and TRBJ1-5; D not resolved. With 1 base removed from V and 5 bases from J, the gap between germline ends came to 12 bases. Germline assignment: CDR1 SGHVS and CDR2 FQNEAQ. The CDR3 is 15 residues long. CDR3 in amino acids: CASSLDSGEHQPQHF. The CDR3 region has the DNA TGTGCCAGCAGCTTAGATTCCGGGGAGCATCAGCCCCAGCATTTT.

This chain connects TRBV10-3 to TRBJ2-7, with 9 bases matching TRBD1. In germline, CDR1 is ENHRY, CDR2 SYGVKD. Trimming took 0 bases from V and 3 from J; bases not matched to a gene: 9. The CDR3 has 17 amino acids. The CDR3 bases are TGTGCCATCAGTGAGTCGTCATCCGGGACAGGGAGCTACGAGCAGTACTTC. It translates to CAISESSSGTGSYEQYF.

This chain connects TRBV14 to TRBJ1-1; possible D gene TRBD1, 6 bases. Trimming pared 4 bases from V and 0 bases from J, leaving 18 bases between. CDR1 and CDR2 from the germline V gene are SGHDN and FVKESK. The CDR3 has 17 residues. The CDR3 protein is CASSLKVDRRMNTEAFF. CDR3 nucleotide sequence: TGTGCCAGCAGCCTTAAAGTGGACAGACGCATGAACACTGAAGCTTTCTTT.

This rearrangement joins TRBV7-9 to TRBJ2-7; the match to TRBD1 covers 9 bases. Germline CDR1 and CDR2: SEHNR and FQNEAQ (reference sequence). The CDR3 spans 16 residues. J gave up 2 bases and V 1 base, and 6 bases lay outside the gene matches. CDR3 loop: CASSLGVGQGTYEQYF. CDR3 nucleotides: TGTGCCAGCAGCTTAGGGGTTGGACAGGGGACCTACGAGCAGTACTTC.

The chain couples TRBV6-6 to TRBJ1-2; D not resolved. Trimming cost V 5 bases and J 9 bases, with 13 bases left between them. The CDR3 is made up of 12 amino acids. Germline V gives CDR1 MNHNY, CDR2 SVGAGI (reference sequence). CDR3 in DNA: TGTGCCAGCAGTCGCAGGAGGGAAAGCTACACCTTC. This codes for CASSRRRESYTF.

The chain has TRBV28 and TRBJ1-5; TRBD1 matches 7 bases. Germline CDR1 reads MDHEN; CDR2 reads SYDVKM. The junction had 14 bases not matched to a gene; V was cut back by 7 bases and J by 5 bases. CDR3 length: 16 amino acids. The CDR3 is CASTYEGGGVDQPQHF. The DNA of the CDR3 is TGTGCCAGCACCTATGAAGGAGGGGGCGTCGATCAGCCCCAGCATTTT.

CDR3 DNA: TGTGCCAGCAGCCAACTAGCGGGGCCTCAAGAGACCCAGTACTTC. Translated, it gives CASSQLAGPQETQYF. This rearrangement joins TRBV3-1 (or the pseudogene TRBV3-2) to TRBJ2-5; TRBD2 matches 9 bases. Looked up from germline, CDR1 is LGHDT and CDR2 is YNNKEL (reference sequence). V shed 2 bases, J shed 2 bases, and the junction held 3 bases outside the gene matches. The CDR3 length is 15 residues.

The chain couples TRBV5-1 to TRBJ1-6; no clear D gene. V was clipped by 0 bases and J by 1 base, with 5 bases between them. CDR1 is SGHRS and CDR2 is YFSETQ in the germline V gene. There are 15 residues in the CDR3. CDR3: CASSLARSYNSPLHF. CDR3 sequence (DNA): TGCGCCAGCAGCTTGGCCCGTTCCTATAATTCACCCCTCCACTTT.

This chain connects TRBV7-2 to TRBJ2-1, with TRBD2 identical over 10 bases. V trimming: 5 bases; J trimming: 0 bases; junction bases outside the gene matches: 4. The CDR3 sequence is 16 residues long. Per germline, CDR1 SGHTA and CDR2 FQGNSA. CDR3 amino acids: CASSSGGVSSYNEQFF. The CDR3 coding sequence is TGTGCCAGCAGCAGCGGGGGGGTCAGCTCCTACAATGAGCAGTTCTTC.